The next 15 T cell receptor beta chains were all read from a single sample in a study of OX40 agonist ivuxolimab in advanced cancers. Produced via immunoSEQ multiplex PCR; TCRdb's table is partial and in-frame only. In the table there are over 55,000 clones, roughly 84% of which are singletons. The input for sequencing was CD4+ or CD8+ T cells sorted from blood, taken in a trial of the OX40 agonist ivuxolimab. The receptor set was obtained from an adult with an advanced solid tumor such as melanoma, head and neck, liver or kidney cancer.

This clone was observed a single time. The rearrangement joins TRBV6-5 to TRBJ1-1; D uncertain. The CDR3 loop spans 13 amino acids. The V gene lost 2 bases and the J gene lost 3 bases, with 7 bases spanning the gap. Germline values: CDR1 MNHEY, CDR2 SVGAGI. The CDR3 protein is CASSYIRDTEAFF. CDR3 nucleotides: TGTGCCAGCAGTTACATCCGGGACACTGAAGCTTTCTTT.

The gene calls are TRBV29-1 and TRBJ1-1; D is perhaps TRBD1 (6 bases). The CDR3 is 12 amino acids. Per the germline V gene, CDR1 is SQVTM and CDR2 is ANQGSEA. Trimming took off 4 bases at V and 1 base at J, with 7 bases between the two ends. CDR3: CSVGGGNTEAFF. In DNA form, the CDR3 reads TGCAGCGTTGGAGGGGGGAACACTGAAGCTTTCTTT.

The V gene is TRBV4-2, the J gene TRBJ1-1; TRBD1 matches 10 bases. CDR3 length equals 17 residues. V gave up 1 base and J gave up 4 bases; unmatched junction bases: 9. Germline V lookup: CDR1 LGHNA, CDR2 YNFKEQ. CDR3 sequence: CASSQGTGGFRATEAFF. The CDR3 coding sequence is TGTGCCAGCAGCCAAGGGACAGGGGGTTTTAGGGCCACTGAAGCTTTCTTT.

The rearrangement joins TRBV7-6 to TRBJ2-5; 13 bases agree with TRBD2. The J segment lost 5 bases and the V segment lost 3 bases, leaving 6 bases of the junction unmatched. The CDR3 sequence is 16 residues long. Germline V CDR1 and CDR2: SGHVS, FNYEAQ. The CDR3 is CASSLAGTSGMETQYF. Here the CDR3 DNA reads TGTGCCAGCAGCTTGGCGGGGACTAGCGGGATGGAGACCCAGTACTTC.

The chain couples TRBV9 to TRBJ2-3; weak D call: TRBD2 (5 bases). CDR1 and CDR2 (germline): SGDLS, YYNGEE. V lost 0 bases and J 3 bases, leaving 8 bases between the germline ends. This CDR3 is built from 14 residues. The CDR3 region is CASSVARVTDTQYF. DNA for the CDR3: TGTGCCAGCAGCGTAGCGAGGGTAACAGATACGCAGTATTTT. The variable domain in full, with the rest retrieved from reference TRBV9 and TRBJ2-3, is DSGVTQTPKHLITATGQRVTLRCSPRSGDLSVYWYQQSLDQGLQFLIQYYNGEERAKGNILERFSAQQFPDLHSELNLSSLELGDSALYFCASSVARVTDTQYFGPGTRLTVL.

In nucleotides, the CDR3 is TGTGCCAGCCGGGGGGAAATGCTTACCGGGGAGCTGTTTTTT. Protein sequence: CASRGEMLTGELFF. This chain connects TRBV28 to TRBJ2-2, with TRBD2 matching over 7 bases. Germline lookup yields CDR1 MDHEN and CDR2 SYDVKM. V was pared by 8 bases and J by 5 bases, with 8 bases of the junction left unmatched. The CDR3 is 14 residues long.

This clone was observed a few times. The V call is TRBV19, the J call TRBJ1-2, with 7 bases matching TRBD1. Germline V gene lookup returns CDR1 LNHDA and CDR2 SQIVND (reference sequence). Trimming at V came to 9 bases and at J to 1 base, leaving 8 bases not matched to a gene. The CDR3 totals 14 residues. CDR3 in amino acids: CASGDRAYNYGYTF. The CDR3, as DNA: TGTGCCAGCGGCGACAGGGCCTATAACTATGGCTACACCTTC.

The rearrangement uses TRBV30 and TRBJ2-3; weak D call: TRBD2 (6 bases). CDR3 length: 14 amino acids. The ends were cut back, 1 base at V and 8 bases at J, with 16 bases in the middle. The germline V gene has CDR1 GTSNPN and CDR2 SVGIG (reference sequence). The CDR3 sequence is CAWSGLVVGGTQYF. CDR3 in DNA: TGTGCCTGGAGTGGACTAGTGGTGGGGGGTACGCAGTATTTT.

The V and J genes are TRBV18 and TRBJ2-7, with D uncertain. The CDR3 is made up of 15 amino acids. V was clipped by 5 bases and J by 0 bases, with 14 bases between them. Germline V gives CDR1 KGHSH, CDR2 LQKENI. CDR3 in DNA: TGTGCCAGCTCATCGACCCGCACACGCTCCTACGAGCAGTACTTC. It yields the protein CASSSTRTRSYEQYF.

This sequence joins TRBV30 and TRBJ2-5, with TRBD2 matching over 10 bases. J gave up 5 bases and V 4 bases, and 4 bases lay outside the gene matches. In germline, CDR1 is GTSNPN, CDR2 SVGIG (reference sequence). There are 13 residues in the CDR3. Here the CDR3 reads CAWIAGGGETQYF. As DNA, the CDR3 is TGTGCCTGGATAGCGGGAGGAGGGGAGACCCAGTACTTC.

This clone was seen a single time. The chain couples TRBV6-1 to TRBJ1-2, with 9 bases lining up with TRBD1. The CDR3 spans 14 residues. Unmatched junction bases numbered 8, after V lost 5 bases and J lost 7 bases. CDR1 is MNHNS, CDR2 SASEGT, per germline. The CDR3 nucleotides read TGTGCCAGCAGTAGGGGACAGGGAGGAGGTGGCTACACCTTC. It encodes CASSRGQGGGGYTF.

This chain links TRBV2 with TRBJ2-4; no clear D gene. Germline CDR1 and CDR2: SNHLY and FYNNEI. This CDR3 spans 14 amino acids. V was clipped by 7 bases and J by 0 bases, with 10 bases between them. CDR3 sequence (DNA): TGTGCCAGCATTCTCAGGATAGCCAAAAACATTCAGTACTTC. Residues: CASILRIAKNIQYF. The full variable domain, rest sourced from reference TRBV2 and TRBJ2-4, is EPEVTQTPSHQVTQMGQEVILRCVPISNHLYFYWYRQILGQKVEFLVSFYNNEISEKSEIFDDQFSVERPDGSNFTLKIRSTKLEDSAMYFCASILRIAKNIQYFGAGTRLSVL.

The chain joins TRBV19 to TRBJ1-5; D gene unclear. The CDR3 has 12 amino acids. V lost 5 bases and J 9 bases, leaving 11 bases between the germline ends. Germline V CDR1 and CDR2: LNHDA, SQIVND (reference sequence). CDR3: CASSPQSGPQHF. The CDR3 DNA sequence: TGTGCCAGTAGTCCGCAATCCGGGCCCCAGCATTTT.

The V gene is TRBV5-1, the J gene TRBJ1-6; D remains unclear. V was shortened by 4 bases and J by 2 bases, with 16 bases between the two germline ends. Looked up from germline, CDR1 is SGHRS and CDR2 is YFSETQ. The CDR3 has 17 residues. Here the CDR3 DNA reads TGCGCCAGCAGCACCGGCCAGTCGGCAGCCTATAATTCACCCCTCCACTTT. Its translation is CASSTGQSAAYNSPLHF.

The gene calls are TRBV2 and TRBJ2-7; D remains unclear. This CDR3 region has 10 residues. Trimming removed 8 bases from V and 9 bases from J, with 11 bases in between. Germline-derived CDR1 and CDR2 are SNHLY and FYNNEI. The CDR3 spells CASGSGSQYF. The CDR3 DNA reads TGTGCCAGCGGGTCCGGGTCGCAGTACTTC.